This record concerns one T cell receptor (beta chain) sequence. Its antigen is currently unknown. The data are from a study of blood T cells in healthy people across ages. In the study overall: When template switching was applied, about one barcoded beta molecule was captured per two T cells. Study-wide results and caveats: Greater diversity and more naive CD4+ cells were seen in long-lived donors than in aged donors. Changes seen in expanded clonotypes were possibly confounded by donor CMV status left unknown.

The second PCR ran about 7 to 12 cycles with a sample-barcoded 5' primer and J-beta primers. TCRdb ran MiXCR on the 5' RACE reads and lists one entry per CDR3 protein. The sample consists of 590,000 or so distinct CDR3 sequences, roughly 30% of them appearing once. Each of the donors had approximately 10 milliliters of peripheral blood drawn into EDTA-treated Vacutainer tubes. The CDR3 is made up of 14 amino acids. Germline CDR1 and CDR2: LGHDT and YNNKEL (reference sequence). The ends were cut back, 4 bases at V and 2 bases at J, with 11 bases in the middle. Sequenced input: blood. The chain uses TRBV3-1 and TRBJ1-2; D ambiguous. This clonotype was obtained from a woman over 75 in good health. The CDR3 DNA reads as TGTGCCAGCAGCCCCCCGGGGAGGAACTATGGCTACACCTTC. Its protein is CASSPPGRNYGYTF. Looking up the rest from reference TRBV3-1 and TRBJ1-2 gives the full variable domain: DTAVSQTPKYLVTQMGNDKSIKCEQNLGHDTMYWYKQDSKKFLKIMFSYNNKELIINETVPNRFSPKSPDKAHLNLHINSLELGDSAVYFCASSPPGRNYGYTFGSGTRLTVV.